The next 30 T cell receptor beta chains were all read from a single sample in a study of cytomegalovirus exposure and HLA in healthy donors. With 60 Vbeta and 13 Jbeta primers, the PCR was carried out. Measured with immunoSEQ multiplex PCR; TCRdb has only the in-frame clones, and not every one. The table records 150,000 to 250,000 clones, 82% of them present only once. The sequenced sample consisted of PBMCs. The receptors come from a boy younger than 10 in good health and CMV-seronegative.

The genes are TRBV25-1 and TRBJ2-7, with 7 bases identical to TRBD2. Germline lookup yields CDR1 MGHDK and CDR2 SYGVNS. After removal of 2 bases from V and 0 bases from J, the junction contained 4 bases not matched to a gene. The CDR3 sequence is 15 residues long. The CDR3 DNA sequence: TGTGCCAGCAGTGAAACTAGCGCGACCTCCTACGAGCAGTACTTC. This translates into CASSETSATSYEQYF.

The V call is TRBV27, the J call TRBJ2-5; a weak D match, TRBD1 (5 bases). The end of the DNA is better explained by TRBJ2-7, so the J call may be wrong. The V gene's germline CDR1 is MNHEY and CDR2 SMNVEV (reference sequence). CDR3 length equals 14 residues. CDR3 bases: TGTGCCAGCAAGTCTAGTAGGGGCTCCTACGAGCAGTACTTC. Its protein is CASKSSRGSYEQYF.

This clone was observed a handful of times. The rearrangement links TRBV7-2 to TRBJ1-2; tentative D call: TRBD1 (5 bases). This CDR3 spans 14 amino acids. Germline V gives CDR1 SGHTA, CDR2 FQGNSA. V lost 4 bases and J 7 bases, leaving 16 bases between the germline ends. The CDR3 DNA is TGTGCCAGCAGCTGGGACTCCCGAGGAGGTGGCTACACCTTC. This sequence encodes CASSWDSRGGGYTF.

V usage is TRBV4-3 and J usage is TRBJ2-5, with TRBD2 identical over 8 bases. CDR3 length: 16 residues. Per the germline V gene, CDR1 is LGHNA and CDR2 is YSLEER. The J segment lost 1 base and the V segment lost 4 bases, leaving 8 bases of the junction unmatched. The CDR3 sequence is CASSPSGGGTQETQYF. CDR3 DNA sequence: TGCGCCAGCAGCCCCTCGGGAGGGGGGACCCAAGAGACCCAGTACTTC.

This clone is a singleton in its sample. This rearrangement joins TRBV6-5 to TRBJ1-1, with TRBD1 as a possible D gene (5 bases). V was trimmed by 2 bases and J by 5 bases, leaving 18 bases between them. Per the germline V gene, CDR1 is MNHEY and CDR2 is SVGAGI. The CDR3 has 16 amino acids. DNA for the CDR3: TGTGCCAGCAGTTACCGTGGGCCCGCGGGGGGAACTGAAGCTTTCTTT. Its protein product is CASSYRGPAGGTEAFF.

This clone was picked up one time. The CDR3 sequence is CASSLGRGNTEAFF. CDR3 in DNA: TGTGCCAGCAGCTTGGGCAGGGGGAACACTGAAGCTTTCTTT. The J gene is TRBJ1-1, the V gene TRBV13; tentatively, D is TRBD1 (6 bases). The CDR3 contains 14 residues. The V end was cut by 3 bases, the J end by 1 base, with 9 bases between. In germline, CDR1 is PRHDT, CDR2 FYEKMQ (reference sequence).

To note about this clone: A junction boundary mismatches the germline segment, possibly from a read error. Other DNA sequences in the same sample also yield this CDR3. This rearrangement joins TRBV4-2 to TRBJ2-4; TRBD2 aligns across 8 bases. CDR1 and CDR2 from the germline V gene are LGHNA and YNFKEQ. The CDR3 consists of 16 residues. CDR3 nucleotide sequence: TGTGCCAGCAGCGAAGAGTTCGCGGGGGGCGGGAGCATTCAGTACTTC. The encoded protein is CASSEEFAGGGSIQYF.

This sequence joins TRBV6-5 and TRBJ2-7, with 10 bases matching TRBD2. Germline V lookup: CDR1 MNHEY, CDR2 SVGAGI. This CDR3 is built from 13 residues. The V segment lost 10 bases and the J segment 3 bases; nucleotides outside the gene matches: 6. This chain's CDR3 is CATRGLAIYEQYF. DNA for the CDR3: TGTGCCACTCGGGGACTAGCGATCTACGAGCAGTACTTC.

The rearrangement joins TRBV6-5 to TRBJ1-2, with 10 bases aligning to TRBD1. The germline gives CDR1 MNHEY, CDR2 SVGAGI. Losses at the gene ends were 5 bases for V and 2 bases for J; bases not matched to a gene: 2. The CDR3 length is 14 residues. CDR3 sequence reads: CASSPTGGNYGYTF. CDR3 DNA sequence: TGTGCCAGCAGTCCGACAGGGGGCAACTATGGCTACACCTTC.

The rearrangement links TRBV27 to TRBJ1-5; D ambiguous. CDR3 length equals 12 residues. Germline CDR1 is MNHEY and CDR2 is SMNVEV (reference sequence). Trimming took 3 bases from V and 5 from J, leaving 5 bases between them. The CDR3: CASSFIDQPQHF. The CDR3 bases are TGTGCCAGCAGTTTTATTGATCAGCCCCAGCATTTT.

Only a few counts were recorded for this clone. This chain joins TRBV11-2 and TRBJ2-7; a possible D gene is TRBD2 (6 bases). Germline CDR1 is SGHAT and CDR2 is FQNNGV. This CDR3 is 15 amino acids long. Trimming took 0 bases from V and 5 from J, leaving 14 bases between them. The CDR3 sequence: CASSLEGGENHEQYF. CDR3 DNA sequence: TGTGCCAGCAGCTTAGAGGGCGGGGAAAACCACGAGCAGTACTTC.

Concerning this clone itself: This specimen includes other DNA sequences encoding the same CDR3. V usage is TRBV6-5 and J usage is TRBJ2-3, with D uncertain. The V gene's germline CDR1 is MNHEY and CDR2 SVGAGI. This CDR3 is 13 amino acids long. V shed 6 bases and J shed 1 base, with 8 bases lying between them. The CDR3 coding sequence is TGTGCCAGCAGCCCCGGAGGCACAGATACGCAGTATTTT. Translating gives CASSPGGTDTQYF.

This clone occurred a few times. The rearrangement uses TRBV2 and TRBJ2-4; 9 bases fit TRBD1. Germline assignment: CDR1 SNHLY and CDR2 FYNNEI. V lost 6 bases to trimming and J lost 1 base; unmatched junction nucleotides: 10. The CDR3 contains 17 residues. CDR3 coding DNA: TGTGCCAGCAGCCCCGAGGACAGGGGTTTGGCCAAAAACATTCAGTACTTC. Translating it yields CASSPEDRGLAKNIQYF.

The rearrangement links TRBV5-1 to TRBJ2-5, with TRBD2 identical over 8 bases. There are 14 residues in the CDR3. In germline, CDR1 is SGHRS, CDR2 YFSETQ. V was pared by 2 bases and J by 4 bases, with 4 bases of the junction left unmatched. CDR3 residues: CASSLAGATETQYF. Written as DNA, the CDR3 is TGCGCCAGCAGCTTAGCGGGGGCGACAGAGACCCAGTACTTC. Variable domain in full (rest from reference TRBV5-1 and TRBJ2-5): KAGVTQTPRYLIKTRGQQVTLSCSPISGHRSVSWYQQTPGQGLQFLFEYFSETQRNKGNFPGRFSGRQFSNSRSEMNVSTLELGDSALYLCASSLAGATETQYFGPGTRLLVL.

This clone was seen a few times. The rearrangement joins TRBV28 to TRBJ1-1, with D uncertain. V dropped 5 bases and J dropped 1 base, with 14 bases sitting between them. CDR1 is MDHEN and CDR2 is SYDVKM in the germline V gene. The CDR3 has 15 amino acids. This chain's CDR3 is CASSKNGPENTEAFF. CDR3 nucleotides: TGTGCCAGCAGTAAAAATGGTCCAGAGAACACTGAAGCTTTCTTT.

The gene calls are TRBV13 and TRBJ2-2; 7 bases agree with TRBD2. The V and J ends lost 5 bases and 2 bases, in that order; junction bases with no gene match: 11. The germline gives CDR1 PRHDT, CDR2 FYEKMQ (reference sequence). The CDR3 loop spans 17 amino acids. CDR3 sequence (DNA): TGTGCCAGCAGCCAGCGGGGACTCCCATTAAACACCGGGGAGCTGTTTTTT. As protein: CASSQRGLPLNTGELFF. The variable domain in full, with the rest retrieved from reference TRBV13 and TRBJ2-2, is AAGVIQSPRHLIKEKRETATLKCYPIPRHDTVYWYQQGPGQDPQFLISFYEKMQSDKGSIPDRFSAQQFSDYHSELNMSSLELGDSALYFCASSQRGLPLNTGELFFGEGSRLTVL.

The chain combines TRBV7-9 with TRBJ2-7; tentative D call: TRBD1 (5 bases). V was cut by 4 bases and J by 2 bases, with 18 bases left in between. This CDR3 has 16 amino acids. Germline CDR1 reads SEHNR; CDR2 reads FQNEAQ (reference sequence). The chain's CDR3 is CASSSLVDRQTYEQYF. The DNA of the CDR3 is TGTGCCAGCAGCTCCCTTGTTGACAGACAGACCTACGAGCAGTACTTC. Full variable domain (missing parts from reference TRBV7-9 and TRBJ2-7): DTGVSQNPRHKITKRGQNVTFRCDPISEHNRLYWYRQTLGQGPEFLTYFQNEAQLEKSRLLSDRFSAERPKGSFSTLEIQRTEQGDSAMYLCASSSLVDRQTYEQYFGPGTRLTVT.

J is TRBJ1-2 and V is TRBV11-2, with D possibly being TRBD1 (5 bases). Germline V gene data show CDR1 as SGHAT and CDR2 as FQNNGV. The CDR3 length is 13 residues. V dropped 4 bases and J dropped 4 bases, with 10 bases sitting between them. The CDR3 here is CASSSGVGYGYTF. CDR3 nucleotides: TGTGCCAGCAGCTCGGGGGTTGGCTATGGCTACACCTTC.

V and J are TRBV28 and TRBJ1-5; D uncertain. Trimming left V 6 bases short and J 0 bases short, with 12 bases between. The CDR3 contains 15 residues. Per germline, CDR1 MDHEN and CDR2 SYDVKM. The DNA of the CDR3 is TGTGCCAGCAGGGAAGCGGTTTATAGCAATCAGCCCCAGCATTTT. The encoded protein is CASREAVYSNQPQHF.

As to this clone: At the DNA level, this CDR3 is encoded by other sequences in the same sample as well. The CDR3 reads CASSLTSLPPYGYTF. The CDR3 DNA sequence: TGTGCCAGCAGCTTAACATCCCTCCCCCCCTATGGCTACACCTTC. V usage is TRBV5-8 and J usage is TRBJ1-2; D is ambiguous. Germline CDR1 is SGHTS and CDR2 is YDEGEE. The CDR3 length is 15 residues. Trimming stripped 2 bases from V and 4 bases from J, with 15 bases between.

The genes are TRBV20-1 and TRBJ1-6, with TRBD1 as a possible D gene (5 bases). CDR1 and CDR2 from the germline V gene are DFQATT and SNEGSKA (reference sequence). V was shortened by 5 bases and J by 10 bases, with 9 bases between the two germline ends. The CDR3 totals 11 residues. The CDR3 bases are TGCAGTGCTGGGGGGGGATCACCCCTCCACTTT. It specifies CSAGGGSPLHF.

This clone occurred once. The rearrangement links TRBV27 to TRBJ2-7; a weak D match, TRBD2 (6 bases). CDR3 length: 16 residues. Looked up from germline, CDR1 is MNHEY and CDR2 is SMNVEV (reference sequence). V shed 3 bases and J shed 4 bases, with 19 bases lying between them. This CDR3 reads CASSLSIGGYGYEQYF. Written as DNA, the CDR3 is TGTGCCAGCAGTTTGAGTATCGGGGGATACGGGTACGAGCAGTACTTC.

This chain joins TRBV5-1 and TRBJ2-7; the match to TRBD1 covers 10 bases. The trim removed 5 bases at V and 10 bases at J, leaving 12 bases unmatched. Per the germline V gene, CDR1 is SGHRS and CDR2 is YFSETQ. CDR3 size: 14 residues. The CDR3 loop reads CASSWEAGTGVQYF. DNA for the CDR3: TGCGCCAGCAGTTGGGAGGCCGGGACAGGGGTACAGTACTTC.

V gene TRBV7-6 combines with J gene TRBJ2-7; D unresolved. V lost 2 bases and J lost 3, with 11 bases in between. The CDR3 length is 14 residues. Germline CDR1 reads SGHVS; CDR2 reads FNYEAQ. CDR3 residues: CASSLFPPYYEQYF. In DNA form, the CDR3 reads TGTGCCAGCAGCTTATTTCCTCCCTACTACGAGCAGTACTTC.

J is TRBJ2-1 and V is TRBV9; 9 bases agree with TRBD2. The germline gives CDR1 SGDLS, CDR2 YYNGEE. This CDR3 is built from 13 residues. V lost 0 bases to trimming and J lost 9 bases; unmatched junction nucleotides: 1. CDR3 DNA sequence: TGTGCCAGCAGCGTAGGCGGGGGGGGTGAGCAGTTCTTC. Translated: CASSVGGGGEQFF.

This sequence joins TRBV30 and TRBJ1-1; TRBD1 matches 7 bases. CDR1 and CDR2 (germline): GTSNPN, SVGIG (reference sequence). V trimming: 4 bases; J trimming: 8 bases; junction bases outside the gene matches: 4. This CDR3 spans 11 amino acids. The CDR3 loop reads CAWTSTGEAFF. The CDR3 coding sequence is TGTGCCTGGACCTCGACAGGGGAAGCTTTCTTT.

The CDR3 nucleotides read TGTGCCAGCAGCGTAGTCAGCGGGGGTGTGAATGAGCAGTTCTTC. Translation: CASSVVSGGVNEQFF. The rearrangement links TRBV9 to TRBJ2-1; 8 nucleotides line up with TRBD2. This CDR3 comprises 15 residues. The ends lost 0 bases at V and 7 bases at J; junction bases unmatched: 6. Germline values: CDR1 SGDLS, CDR2 YYNGEE.

The chain couples TRBV4-2 to TRBJ2-5; 16 bases align to TRBD2. Germline lookup yields CDR1 LGHNA and CDR2 YNFKEQ. This CDR3 has 16 amino acids. V lost 4 bases, J lost 4 bases, and 3 bases stayed unmatched. CDR3 region: CASSPGLAGGLETQYF. Here the CDR3 DNA reads TGTGCCAGCAGCCCGGGACTAGCGGGGGGGTTAGAGACCCAGTACTTC.

In its sample, this clone was seen a few times. The chain combines TRBV5-6 with TRBJ1-2, with 9 bases matching TRBD1. The germline V gene encodes CDR1 SGHDT and CDR2 YYEEEE. The CDR3 covers 14 residues. With V trimmed by 3 bases and J by 3 bases, 3 bases remained unmatched. The CDR3 bases are TGTGCCAGCAGCTCACAGGGGGCTGACTATGGCTACACCTTC. It is translated as CASSSQGADYGYTF.

The J gene is TRBJ2-7, the V gene TRBV6-1; a weak D match, TRBD1 (5 bases). The V and J ends lost 4 bases and 3 bases respectively, with 7 bases between them. CDR1 and CDR2 from the germline V gene are MNHNS and SASEGT. The CDR3 extends over 12 amino acids. DNA for the CDR3: TGTGCCAGCAGTGGCCAGGGCTACGAGCAGTACTTC. Encoded protein: CASSGQGYEQYF.